The TCR beta chain under discussion was sequenced for a study of blood T cell repertoires in COVID-19. About the research overall: The United States, Italy and Spain provided the acute and convalescent COVID-19 samples. T cells, B-cell-depleted T cells, or PBMCs provided the cDNA or gDNA that served as material.

The method was immunoSEQ multiplex PCR; TCRdb's version includes in-frame clones alone and lacks a portion of them. The table records more than 55,000 clones, 82% of them present only once. The origin of this receptor is a woman of 80 years or more with acute or convalescent COVID-19. Sequenced material: peripheral blood.

CDR3 region: CASDVGVGETQYF. The CDR3 nucleotides read TGTGCTAGTGATGTAGGGGTGGGAGAGACCCAGTACTTC. V usage is TRBV12-5 and J usage is TRBJ2-5, with a tentative D call TRBD1 (5 bases). Germline lookup yields CDR1 LGHNT and CDR2 FRNRAP. The V end lost 7 bases, the J end lost 4 bases, and 13 bases lay between the germline ends. The CDR3 is 13 residues long. Using reference TRBV12-5 and TRBJ2-5 for the parts outside the CDR3, the full variable domain is DARVTQTPRHKVTEMGQEVTMRCQPILGHNTVFWYRQTMMQGLELLAYFRNRAPLDDSGMPKDRFSAEMPDATLATLKIQPSEPRDSAVYFCASDVGVGETQYFGPGTRLLVL.